The source of this T cell receptor beta chain is a study of cytomegalovirus exposure and HLA in healthy donors. Study-level results: There were several of the most significant clusters that appeared linked to common viral pathogens in a later analysis. Earlier results showed most TCR beta V segments being productive about 90% or about 30% of the time. By HLA locus, TCR association rates varied in a later analysis, with DRB1 showing the most and HLA-C the fewest. The study put 150 to 200 TCR beta chains on its list as cytomegalovirus-associated.

The PCR made use of 60 Vbeta and 13 Jbeta primers. Profiling relied on immunoSEQ multiplex PCR, and the TCRdb table lists in-frame clones only, not all of them. Among 100,000 to 150,000 clones listed, 78% were seen once. As for this clone: Its antigen is still unknown.

Material: PBMCs. The TCR was taken from a man between 35 and 55 years old in good health and CMV-seronegative.

The CDR3 DNA follows: TGTGCCAGCAGCGATGGTGGGGCTGACGGGAATGAGCAGTTCTTC. Translated: CASSDGGADGNEQFF. The chain carries TRBV7-2 and TRBJ2-1, with D maybe TRBD1 (5 bases). V was cut by 5 bases and J by 7 bases, with 18 bases left in between. This CDR3 has 15 amino acids. Germline V gives CDR1 SGHTA, CDR2 FQGNSA.